The present entry profiles one T cell receptor beta chain with its context. This sample was taken from a study of blood T cell repertoires in COVID-19. At the level of the study: COVID-19 samples from acute and convalescent phases originated in the United States, Italy and Spain. The analysed material was cDNA or gDNA that came from T cells, B-cell-depleted T cells, or PBMCs.

Original methodology: Scientists estimated how many nucleated cells there were by amplifying reference gene primers. Repertoires were generated with immunoSEQ multiplex PCR, while TCRdb's copy carries only in-frame clones and drops some. The V and J calls and clone size were taken over from that table, and D and trimming were inferred from the DNA. In the table there are just over 80,000 clones, more than 75% of which are singletons. The sample consisted of peripheral blood. This receptor was obtained from a woman aged 80 or over with active or convalescent COVID-19.

CDR3 loop: CASSSGLAGVTDTQYF. In DNA, the CDR3 is TGTGCCAGCAGCTCGGGACTAGCGGGGGTCACAGATACGCAGTATTTT. The chain is built from TRBV7-2 and TRBJ2-3; 14 nucleotides agree with TRBD2. The CDR3 totals 16 residues. V lost 4 bases, J lost 2 bases, and 2 bases stayed unmatched. In germline, CDR1 is SGHTA, CDR2 FQGNSA. Looking up the rest from reference TRBV7-2 and TRBJ2-3 gives the full variable domain: GAGVSQSPSNKVTEKGKDVELRCDPISGHTALYWYRQSLGQGLEFLIYFQGNSAPDKSGLPSDRFSAERTGGSVSTLTIQRTQQEDSAVYLCASSSGLAGVTDTQYFGPGTRLTVL.